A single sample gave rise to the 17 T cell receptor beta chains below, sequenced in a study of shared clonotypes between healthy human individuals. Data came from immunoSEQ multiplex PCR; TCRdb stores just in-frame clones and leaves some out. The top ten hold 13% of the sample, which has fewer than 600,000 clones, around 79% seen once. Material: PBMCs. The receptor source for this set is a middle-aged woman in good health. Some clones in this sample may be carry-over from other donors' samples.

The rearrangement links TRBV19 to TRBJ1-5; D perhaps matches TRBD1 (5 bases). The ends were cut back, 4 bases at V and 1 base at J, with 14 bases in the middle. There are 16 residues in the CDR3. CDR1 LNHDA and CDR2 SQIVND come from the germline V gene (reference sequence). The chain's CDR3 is CASSTAEGVSNQPQHF. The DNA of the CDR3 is TGTGCCAGTAGTACCGCAGAAGGGGTGAGCAATCAGCCCCAGCATTTT.

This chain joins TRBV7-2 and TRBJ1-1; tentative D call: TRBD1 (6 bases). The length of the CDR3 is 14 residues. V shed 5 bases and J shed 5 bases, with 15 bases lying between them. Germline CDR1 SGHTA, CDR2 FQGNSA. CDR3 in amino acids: CASSRDTHLTEAFF. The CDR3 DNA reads TGTGCCAGCAGCCGGGACACCCATTTAACTGAAGCTTTCTTT.

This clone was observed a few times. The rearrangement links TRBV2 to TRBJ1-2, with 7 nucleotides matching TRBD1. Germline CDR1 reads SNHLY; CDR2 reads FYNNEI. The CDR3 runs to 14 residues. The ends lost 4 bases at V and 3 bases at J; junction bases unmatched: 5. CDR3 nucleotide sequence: TGTGCCAGCAGTGTTACGCAGGGGGACTATGGCTACACCTTC. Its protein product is CASSVTQGDYGYTF.

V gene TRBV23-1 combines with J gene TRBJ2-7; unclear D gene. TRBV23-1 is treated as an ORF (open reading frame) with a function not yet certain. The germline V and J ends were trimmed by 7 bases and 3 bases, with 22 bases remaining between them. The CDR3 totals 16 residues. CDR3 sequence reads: CASTPSLEPWLYEQYF. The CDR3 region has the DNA TGCGCCAGCACCCCGAGCCTTGAGCCCTGGCTCTACGAGCAGTACTTC.

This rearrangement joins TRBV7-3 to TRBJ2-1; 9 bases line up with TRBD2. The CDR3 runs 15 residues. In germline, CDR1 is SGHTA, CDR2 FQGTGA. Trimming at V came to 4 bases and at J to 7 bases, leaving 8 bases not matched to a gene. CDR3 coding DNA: TGTGCCAGCAGCTGGGGGCTAGCGGGGAATAATGAGCAGTTCTTC. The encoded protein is CASSWGLAGNNEQFF.

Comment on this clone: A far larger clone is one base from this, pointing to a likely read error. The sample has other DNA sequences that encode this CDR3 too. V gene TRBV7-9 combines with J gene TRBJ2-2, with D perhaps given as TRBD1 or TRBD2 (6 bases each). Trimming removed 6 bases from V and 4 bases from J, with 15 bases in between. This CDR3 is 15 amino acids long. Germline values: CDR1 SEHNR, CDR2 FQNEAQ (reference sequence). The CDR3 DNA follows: TGTGCCAGCAGGTTGGGGACGGGGGCCACCGGGGAGCTGTTTTTT. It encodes CASRLGTGATGELFF.

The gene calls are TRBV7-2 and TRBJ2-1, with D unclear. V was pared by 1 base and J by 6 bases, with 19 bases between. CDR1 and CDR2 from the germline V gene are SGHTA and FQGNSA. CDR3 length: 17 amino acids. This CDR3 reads CASSLDGPRQYPNEQFF. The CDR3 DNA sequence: TGTGCCAGCAGCTTAGATGGACCACGCCAATACCCCAATGAGCAGTTCTTC.

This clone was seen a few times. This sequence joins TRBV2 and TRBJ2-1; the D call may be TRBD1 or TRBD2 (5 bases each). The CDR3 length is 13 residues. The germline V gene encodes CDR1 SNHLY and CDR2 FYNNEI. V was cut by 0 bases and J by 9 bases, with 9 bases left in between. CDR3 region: CASSEAYGTEQFF. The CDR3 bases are TGTGCCAGCAGTGAAGCATATGGGACTGAGCAGTTCTTC.

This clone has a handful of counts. CDR3 region: CASSLKGGNYGYTF. CDR3 bases: TGTGCCAGCAGTTTAAAGGGGGGGAACTATGGCTACACCTTC. This chain joins TRBV27 and TRBJ1-2; a possible D gene is TRBD1 (6 bases). Germline lookup yields CDR1 MNHEY and CDR2 SMNVEV (reference sequence). Trimming shortened V by 2 bases and J by 2 bases, and 9 bases separated the two germline ends. This CDR3 is built from 14 residues.

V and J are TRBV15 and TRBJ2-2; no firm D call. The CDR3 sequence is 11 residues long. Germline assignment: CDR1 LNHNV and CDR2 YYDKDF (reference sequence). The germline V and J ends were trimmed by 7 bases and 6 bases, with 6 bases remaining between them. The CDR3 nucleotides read TGTGCCACCACCCAGTCCGGGGAGCTGTTTTTT. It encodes CATTQSGELFF.

The CDR3 loop reads CAWSVKAGGPEQYF. The CDR3 DNA sequence: TGTGCCTGGAGTGTGAAAGCGGGAGGGCCCGAGCAGTACTTC. The V and J genes are TRBV30 and TRBJ2-7, with 10 nucleotides matching TRBD2. Losses at the gene ends were 0 bases for V and 6 bases for J; bases not matched to a gene: 5. Germline CDR1 reads GTSNPN; CDR2 reads SVGIG (reference sequence). CDR3 length: 14 amino acids.

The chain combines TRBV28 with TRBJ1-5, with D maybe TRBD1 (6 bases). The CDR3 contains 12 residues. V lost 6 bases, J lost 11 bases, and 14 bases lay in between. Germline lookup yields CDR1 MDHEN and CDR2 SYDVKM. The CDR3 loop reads CASSGQLGAQHF. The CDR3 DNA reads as TGTGCCAGCAGCGGACAGCTAGGGGCCCAGCATTTT.

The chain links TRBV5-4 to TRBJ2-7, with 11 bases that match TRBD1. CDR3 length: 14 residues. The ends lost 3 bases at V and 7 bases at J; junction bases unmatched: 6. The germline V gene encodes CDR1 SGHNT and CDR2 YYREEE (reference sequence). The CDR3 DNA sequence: TGTGCCAGCAGCTCCGGACAGGGGGCAAGTGAGCAGTACTTC. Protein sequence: CASSSGQGASEQYF.

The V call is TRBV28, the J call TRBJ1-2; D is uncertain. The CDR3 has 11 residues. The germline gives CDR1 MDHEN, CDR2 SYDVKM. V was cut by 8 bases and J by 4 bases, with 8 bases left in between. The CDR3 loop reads CASETRYGYTF. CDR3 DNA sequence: TGTGCCAGCGAGACACGCTATGGCTACACCTTC.

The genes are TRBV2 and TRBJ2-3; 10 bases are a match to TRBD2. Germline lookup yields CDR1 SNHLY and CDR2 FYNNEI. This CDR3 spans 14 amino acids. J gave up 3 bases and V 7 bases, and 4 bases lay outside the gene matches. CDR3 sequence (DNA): TGTGCCAGCATTTGGACTAGCGGAACAGATACGCAGTATTTT. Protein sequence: CASIWTSGTDTQYF.

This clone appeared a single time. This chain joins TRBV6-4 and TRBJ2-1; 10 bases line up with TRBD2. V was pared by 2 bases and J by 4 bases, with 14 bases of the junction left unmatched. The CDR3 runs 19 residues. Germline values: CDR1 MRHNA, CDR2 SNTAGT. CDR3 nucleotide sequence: TGTGCCAGCAGTGACCCCCCGGGACTAGCGAAATTGTTTTACAATGAGCAGTTCTTC. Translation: CASSDPPGLAKLFYNEQFF.

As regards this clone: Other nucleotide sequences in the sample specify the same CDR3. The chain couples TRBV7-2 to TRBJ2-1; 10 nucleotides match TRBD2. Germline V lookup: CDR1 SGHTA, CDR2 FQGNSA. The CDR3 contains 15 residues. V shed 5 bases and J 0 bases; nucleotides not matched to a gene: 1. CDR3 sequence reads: CASSPSGSSYNEQFF. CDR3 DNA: TGTGCCAGCAGCCCTAGCGGGAGCTCCTACAATGAGCAGTTCTTC.